A single T cell receptor (beta chain) is shown here with its context. The CDR3 does not end in the conserved phenylalanine or tryptophan, so this is likely a read error. Because the CDR3's place on the DNA is in doubt, the DNA is left out and the CDR3 is given as listed by TCRdb. The lymph nodes were axillary draining lymph nodes from breast cancer patients. Using its own MiXCR run on the multiplex PCR reads, TCRdb lists one record per CDR3 protein. The sample has roughly 110,000 distinct CDR3 sequences; around 30% are singletons. This entry belongs to a study of breast tumors, draining lymph nodes, adjacent tissues. The CDR3 length is 11 residues, termini included. Germline V lookup: CDR1 DFQATT, CDR2 SNEGSKA (reference sequence).

The V and J genes are TRBV20-1 and TRBJ2-7; whether TRBD1, the table's D call, matches the DNA was not checked. This clonotype was sampled from a female donor with breast cancer. Some clones in this sample may be carry-over from other donors' samples. The sample was axillary lymph node tissue. The CDR3 spells CSADDRVGQSL.